This TCR beta chain derives from a study of cytomegalovirus exposure and HLA in healthy donors. General study results and limits: The later analysis indicated that the majority of CMV-associated TCR beta chains appeared HLA-restricted. In a later analysis, approximately 15,000 TCR beta sequences were associated with HLA alleles at 0.05 false discovery rate. Later genetic work tied a missense DCLRE1C variant to beta-chain V and J trimming. Analysis was performed later, and it showed HLA-associated TCR beta chains to be more clonally expanded than equally common others.

The length of the CDR3 is 17 residues. Trimming pared 2 bases from V and 1 base from J, leaving 17 bases between. The V gene's germline CDR1 is SGHDT and CDR2 YYEEEE. This clone was seen a single time. Antigen unknown. 60 Vbeta and 13 Jbeta primers were used in PCR. Some clones are missing from TCRdb's copy, which holds only in-frame ones; the method was immunoSEQ multiplex PCR. This sample has approximately 290,000 clones, with 75% to 90% found just once. This receptor was taken from a girl between 2 and 10 years old in good health and CMV-seronegative. The sequenced material came from PBMCs. The chain joins TRBV5-6 to TRBJ2-3, with a weak D call TRBD2 (6 bases). The CDR3 nucleotides read TGTGCCAGCAGCTTCCTAGCTAGACTAGGAGGCACAGATACGCAGTATTTT. Its protein is CASSFLARLGGTDTQYF.